Sequencing of this T cell receptor beta chain was carried out in a study of identical twins. This clonotype has only a few counts. Its specificity is unknown. CDR1 and CDR2 (germline): SGHAT, FQNNGV. Trimming stripped 1 base from V and 2 bases from J, with 15 bases between. The CDR3 consists of 17 residues. TCRdb re-analysed the 5' RACE reads in MiXCR, keeping a single row per CDR3 protein. This table holds over 200,000 distinct CDR3 sequences, over 5.5% found once. Study outcomes and limitations: Compared with models, monozygotic twins showed more out-of-frame TCR alpha sharing.

These data were also reused for a study on T cells expressing NK-cell markers. This second study notes: The authors applied an anti-gamma-delta TCR antibody in several experiments, and it restricted sorting to alpha-beta TCR T cells.

The sequenced sample consisted of CD8+ T cells sorted from blood. The TCR comes from a woman in her late teens or twenties in good health. V is TRBV11-2 and J is TRBJ2-1; D is undetermined. CDR3 nucleotide sequence: TGTGCCAGCAGCTTAGGTCCTCTTCGTGGACCCTACAATGAGCAGTTCTTC. Protein sequence: CASSLGPLRGPYNEQFF. Full variable domain (rest looked up from reference TRBV11-2 and TRBJ2-1): EAGVAQSPRYKIIEKRQSVAFWCNPISGHATLYWYQQILGQGPKLLIQFQNNGVVDDSQLPKDRFSAERLKGVDSTLKIQPAKLEDSAVYLCASSLGPLRGPYNEQFFGPGTRLTVL.